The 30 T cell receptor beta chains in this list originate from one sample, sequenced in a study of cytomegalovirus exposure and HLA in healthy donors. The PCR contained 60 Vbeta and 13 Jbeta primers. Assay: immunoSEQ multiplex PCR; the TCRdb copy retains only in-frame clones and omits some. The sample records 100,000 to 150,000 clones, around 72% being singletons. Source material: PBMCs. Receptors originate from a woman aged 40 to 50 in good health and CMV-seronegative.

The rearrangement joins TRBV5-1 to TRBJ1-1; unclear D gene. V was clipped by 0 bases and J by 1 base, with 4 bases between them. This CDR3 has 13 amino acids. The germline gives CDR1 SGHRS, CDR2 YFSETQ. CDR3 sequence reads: CASSLEANTEAFF. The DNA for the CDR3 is TGCGCCAGCAGCTTGGAAGCGAACACTGAAGCTTTCTTT.

The CDR3 region is CASSVGLGGTDYEQYF. CDR3 nucleotides: TGTGCCAGCAGCGTAGGTCTGGGCGGGACAGACTACGAGCAGTACTTC. V and J are TRBV9 and TRBJ2-7; TRBD1 is a possible D gene (7 bases). The CDR3 is 16 amino acids. The V end lost 0 bases, the J end lost 3 bases, and 16 bases lay between the germline ends. Germline V gene data show CDR1 as SGDLS and CDR2 as YYNGEE.

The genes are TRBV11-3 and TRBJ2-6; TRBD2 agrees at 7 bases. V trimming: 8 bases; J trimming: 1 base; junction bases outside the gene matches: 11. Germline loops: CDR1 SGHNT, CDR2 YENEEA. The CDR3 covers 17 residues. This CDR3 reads CASADWGGPSGANVLTF. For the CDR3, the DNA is TGTGCCAGCGCCGACTGGGGGGGACCATCTGGGGCCAACGTCCTGACTTTC.

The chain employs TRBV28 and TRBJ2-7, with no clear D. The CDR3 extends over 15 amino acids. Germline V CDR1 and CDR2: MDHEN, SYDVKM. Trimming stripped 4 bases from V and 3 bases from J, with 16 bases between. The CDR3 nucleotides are TGTGCCAGCAGTTACAGAACCCTGAATGGCTACGAGCAGTACTTC. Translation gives CASSYRTLNGYEQYF.

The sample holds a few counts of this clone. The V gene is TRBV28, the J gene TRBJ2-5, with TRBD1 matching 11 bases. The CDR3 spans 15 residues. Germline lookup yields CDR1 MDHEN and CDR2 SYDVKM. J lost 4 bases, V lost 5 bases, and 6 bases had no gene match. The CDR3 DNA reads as TGTGCCAGCAGTATCCCCGGGACAGGGGGAGAGACCCAGTACTTC. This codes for CASSIPGTGGETQYF.

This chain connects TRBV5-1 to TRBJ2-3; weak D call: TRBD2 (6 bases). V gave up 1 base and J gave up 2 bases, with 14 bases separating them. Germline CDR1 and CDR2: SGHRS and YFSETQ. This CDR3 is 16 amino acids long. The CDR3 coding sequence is TGCGCCAGCAGCTTGCGTGGGACTCTCCTCACAGATACGCAGTATTTT. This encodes CASSLRGTLLTDTQYF. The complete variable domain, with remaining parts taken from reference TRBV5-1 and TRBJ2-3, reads KAGVTQTPRYLIKTRGQQVTLSCSPISGHRSVSWYQQTPGQGLQFLFEYFSETQRNKGNFPGRFSGRQFSNSRSEMNVSTLELGDSALYLCASSLRGTLLTDTQYFGPGTRLTVL.

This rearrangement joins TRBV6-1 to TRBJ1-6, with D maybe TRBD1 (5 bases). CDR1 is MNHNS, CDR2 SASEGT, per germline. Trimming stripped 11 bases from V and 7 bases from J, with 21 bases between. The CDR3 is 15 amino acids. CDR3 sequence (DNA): TGTGCCGGTAACGGGGGGAATGTAAGGAATTCACCCCTCCACTTT. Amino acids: CAGNGGNVRNSPLHF.

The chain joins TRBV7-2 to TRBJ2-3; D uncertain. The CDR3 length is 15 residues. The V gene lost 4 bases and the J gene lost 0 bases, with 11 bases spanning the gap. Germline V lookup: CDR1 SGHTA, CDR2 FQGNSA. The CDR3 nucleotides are TGTGCCAGCAGCTCCCCTAGTCCTAGCACAGATACGCAGTATTTT. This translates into CASSSPSPSTDTQYF.

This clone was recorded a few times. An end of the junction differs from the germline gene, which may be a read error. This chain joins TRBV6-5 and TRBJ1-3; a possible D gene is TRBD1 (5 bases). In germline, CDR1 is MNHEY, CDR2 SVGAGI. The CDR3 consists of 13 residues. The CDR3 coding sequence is TGTGCCAGCAGTTACCCCGGACAACCCCAGGGCAATTTT. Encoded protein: CASSYPGQPQGNF.

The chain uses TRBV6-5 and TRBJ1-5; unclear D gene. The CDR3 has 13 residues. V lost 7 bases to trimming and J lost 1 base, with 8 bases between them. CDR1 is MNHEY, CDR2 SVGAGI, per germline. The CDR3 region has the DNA TGTGCCAGCAATACACTAAGCAATCAGCCCCAGCATTTT. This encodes CASNTLSNQPQHF.

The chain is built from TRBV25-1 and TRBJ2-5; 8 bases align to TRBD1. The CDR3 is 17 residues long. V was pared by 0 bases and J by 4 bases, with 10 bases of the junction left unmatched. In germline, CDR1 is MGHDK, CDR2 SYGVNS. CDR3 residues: CASSEYPSTGEGETQYF. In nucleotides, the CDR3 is TGTGCCAGCAGTGAATACCCCTCGACAGGGGAAGGAGAGACCCAGTACTTC.

CDR3 loop: CACRQGGTNTGELFF. DNA for the CDR3: TGTGCCTGTCGACAGGGCGGGACCAACACCGGGGAGCTGTTTTTT. V usage is TRBV30 and J usage is TRBJ2-2, with a tentative D call TRBD1 (7 bases). CDR1 and CDR2 (germline): GTSNPN, SVGIG (reference sequence). Trimming removed 6 bases from V and 2 bases from J, with 16 bases in between. The CDR3 runs to 15 residues.

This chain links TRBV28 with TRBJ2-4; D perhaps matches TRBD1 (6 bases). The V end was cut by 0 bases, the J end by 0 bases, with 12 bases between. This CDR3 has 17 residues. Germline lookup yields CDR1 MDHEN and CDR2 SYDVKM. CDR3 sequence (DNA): TGTGCCAGCAGTTTATGGGGGACAAGCCTAGCCAAAAACATTCAGTACTTC. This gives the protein CASSLWGTSLAKNIQYF.

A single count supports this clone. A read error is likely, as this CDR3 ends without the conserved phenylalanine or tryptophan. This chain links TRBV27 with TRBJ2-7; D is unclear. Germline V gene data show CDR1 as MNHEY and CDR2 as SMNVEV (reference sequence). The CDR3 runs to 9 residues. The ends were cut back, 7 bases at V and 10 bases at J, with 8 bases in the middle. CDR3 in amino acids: CASTPEQYL. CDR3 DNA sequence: TGTGCCAGCACCCCTGAACAGTACCTC.

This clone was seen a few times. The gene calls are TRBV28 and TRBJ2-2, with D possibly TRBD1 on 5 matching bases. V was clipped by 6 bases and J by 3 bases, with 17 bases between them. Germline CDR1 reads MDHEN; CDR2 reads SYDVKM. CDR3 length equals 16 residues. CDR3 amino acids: CASSQGGIMDTGELFF. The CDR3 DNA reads TGTGCCAGCAGCCAGGGCGGTATTATGGACACCGGGGAGCTGTTTTTT.

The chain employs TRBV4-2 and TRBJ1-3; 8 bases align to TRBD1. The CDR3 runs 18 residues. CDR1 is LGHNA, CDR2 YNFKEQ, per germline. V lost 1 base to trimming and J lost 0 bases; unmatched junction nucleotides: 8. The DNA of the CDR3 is TGTGCCAGCAGCCAAGTTGGGACAGGCCTCATCTCTGGAAACACCATATATTTT. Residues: CASSQVGTGLISGNTIYF.

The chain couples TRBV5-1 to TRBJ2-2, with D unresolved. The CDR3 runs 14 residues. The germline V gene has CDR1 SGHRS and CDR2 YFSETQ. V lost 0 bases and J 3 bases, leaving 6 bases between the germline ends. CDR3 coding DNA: TGCGCCAGCAGCTTGGCTTTTGACACCGGGGAGCTGTTTTTT. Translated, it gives CASSLAFDTGELFF.

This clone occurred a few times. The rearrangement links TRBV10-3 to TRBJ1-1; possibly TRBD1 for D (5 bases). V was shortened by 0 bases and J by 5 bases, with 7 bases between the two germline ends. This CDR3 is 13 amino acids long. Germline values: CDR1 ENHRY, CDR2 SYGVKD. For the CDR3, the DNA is TGTGCCATCAGTGAGTCGCAGGGAACTGAAGCTTTCTTT. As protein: CAISESQGTEAFF.

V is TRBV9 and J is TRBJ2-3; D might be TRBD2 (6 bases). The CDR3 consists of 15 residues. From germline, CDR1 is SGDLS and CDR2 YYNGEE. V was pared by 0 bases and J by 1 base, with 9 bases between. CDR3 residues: CASSVVSGGTDTQYF. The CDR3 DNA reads TGTGCCAGCAGCGTAGTTAGCGGTGGCACAGATACGCAGTATTTT.

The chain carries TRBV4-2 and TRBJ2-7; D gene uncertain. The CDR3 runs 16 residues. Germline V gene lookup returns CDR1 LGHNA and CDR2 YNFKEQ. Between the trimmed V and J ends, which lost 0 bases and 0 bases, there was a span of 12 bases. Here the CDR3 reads CASSQDRSWSSYEQYF. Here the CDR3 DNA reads TGTGCCAGCAGCCAAGATAGGAGCTGGAGCTCCTACGAGCAGTACTTC.

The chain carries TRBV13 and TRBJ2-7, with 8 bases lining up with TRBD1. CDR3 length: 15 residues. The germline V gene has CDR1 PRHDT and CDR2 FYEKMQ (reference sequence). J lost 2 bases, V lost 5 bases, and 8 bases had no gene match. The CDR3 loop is CASSAWTGYPYEQYF. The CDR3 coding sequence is TGTGCCAGCAGCGCCTGGACAGGGTATCCCTACGAGCAGTACTTC.

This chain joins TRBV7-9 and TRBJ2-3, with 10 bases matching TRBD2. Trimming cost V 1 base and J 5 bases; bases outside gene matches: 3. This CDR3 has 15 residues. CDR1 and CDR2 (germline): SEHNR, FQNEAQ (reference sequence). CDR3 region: CASSLVSGGRDTQYF. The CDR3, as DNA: TGTGCCAGCAGCTTAGTTAGCGGGGGGAGAGATACGCAGTATTTT.

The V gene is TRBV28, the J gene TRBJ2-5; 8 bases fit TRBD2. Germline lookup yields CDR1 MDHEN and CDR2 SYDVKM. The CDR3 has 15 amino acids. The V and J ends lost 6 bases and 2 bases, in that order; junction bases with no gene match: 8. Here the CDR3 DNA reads TGTGCCAGCAGACTGATAGCGGGGAGACAAGAGACCCAGTACTTC. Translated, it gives CASRLIAGRQETQYF.

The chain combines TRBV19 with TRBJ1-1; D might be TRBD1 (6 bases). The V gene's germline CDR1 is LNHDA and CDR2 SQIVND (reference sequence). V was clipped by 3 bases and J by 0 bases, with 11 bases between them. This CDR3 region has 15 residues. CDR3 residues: CASSIHRALNTEAFF. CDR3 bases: TGTGCCAGTAGTATTCACAGGGCCTTGAACACTGAAGCTTTCTTT.

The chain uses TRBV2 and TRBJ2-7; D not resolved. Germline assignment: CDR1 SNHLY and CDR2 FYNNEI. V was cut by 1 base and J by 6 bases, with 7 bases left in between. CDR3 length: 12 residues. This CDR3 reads CASSEGLFEQYF. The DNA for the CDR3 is TGTGCCAGCAGTGAAGGTCTATTCGAGCAGTACTTC.

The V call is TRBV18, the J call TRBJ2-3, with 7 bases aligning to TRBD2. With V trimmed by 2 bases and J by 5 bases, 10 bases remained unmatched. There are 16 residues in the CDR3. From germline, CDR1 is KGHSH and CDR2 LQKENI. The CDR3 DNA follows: TGTGCCAGCTCACCAAGAGGGAGGGAGGGCCAAGATACGCAGTATTTT. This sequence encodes CASSPRGREGQDTQYF.

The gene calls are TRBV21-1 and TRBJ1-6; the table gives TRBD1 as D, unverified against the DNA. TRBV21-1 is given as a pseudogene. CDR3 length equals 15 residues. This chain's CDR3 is CASSKEGALGSPLHF. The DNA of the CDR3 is TGTGCCAGCAGCAAAGAGGGGGCCTTAGGTTCACCCCTCCACTTT.

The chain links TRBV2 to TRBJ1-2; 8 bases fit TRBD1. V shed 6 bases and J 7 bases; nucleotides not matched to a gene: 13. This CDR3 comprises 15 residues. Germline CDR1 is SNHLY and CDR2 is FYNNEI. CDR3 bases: TGTGCCAGCAGCGCCTCCCTCAGGGGGCAAAGTGGCTACACCTTC. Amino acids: CASSASLRGQSGYTF.

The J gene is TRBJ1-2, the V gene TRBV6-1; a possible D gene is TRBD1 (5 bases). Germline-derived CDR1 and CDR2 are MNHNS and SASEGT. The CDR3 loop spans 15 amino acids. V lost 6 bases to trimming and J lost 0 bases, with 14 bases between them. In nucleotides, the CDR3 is TGTGCCAGCAGGGAGGGGAGGGGAGCTAACTATGGCTACACCTTC. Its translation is CASREGRGANYGYTF.

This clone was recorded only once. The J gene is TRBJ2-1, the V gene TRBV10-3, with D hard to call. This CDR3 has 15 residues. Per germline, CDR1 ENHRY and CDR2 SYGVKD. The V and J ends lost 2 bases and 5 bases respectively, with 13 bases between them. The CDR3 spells CAISENMRLDNEQFF. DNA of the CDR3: TGTGCCATCAGTGAGAACATGCGGCTCGACAATGAGCAGTTCTTC.